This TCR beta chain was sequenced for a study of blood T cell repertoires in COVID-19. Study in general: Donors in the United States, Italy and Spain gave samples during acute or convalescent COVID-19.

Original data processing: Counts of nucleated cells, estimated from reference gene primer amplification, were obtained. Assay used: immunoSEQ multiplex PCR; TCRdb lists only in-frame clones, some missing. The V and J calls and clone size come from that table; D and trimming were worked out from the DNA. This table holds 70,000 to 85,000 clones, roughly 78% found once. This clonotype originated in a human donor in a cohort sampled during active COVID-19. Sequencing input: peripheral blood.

CDR3 amino acids: CASRDGSGDTDTQYF. The CDR3 nucleotides read TGTGCCAGTAGGGATGGTAGCGGGGATACAGATACGCAGTATTTT. V is TRBV19 and J is TRBJ2-3; 8 nucleotides line up with TRBD2. Trimming took 6 bases from V and 3 from J; bases not matched to a gene: 8. Germline lookup yields CDR1 LNHDA and CDR2 SQIVND (reference sequence). There are 15 residues in the CDR3.